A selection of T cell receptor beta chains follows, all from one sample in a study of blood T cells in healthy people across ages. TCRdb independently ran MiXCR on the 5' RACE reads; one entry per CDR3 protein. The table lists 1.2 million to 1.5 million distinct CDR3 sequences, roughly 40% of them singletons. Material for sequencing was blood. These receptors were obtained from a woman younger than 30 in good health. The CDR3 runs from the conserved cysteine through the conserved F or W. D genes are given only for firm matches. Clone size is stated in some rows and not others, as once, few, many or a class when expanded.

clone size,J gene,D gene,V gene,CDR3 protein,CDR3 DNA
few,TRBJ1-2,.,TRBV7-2,CASSLVAQGSYGYTF,TGTGCCAGCAGCTTAGTAGCCCAGGGGTCCTATGGCTACACCTTC
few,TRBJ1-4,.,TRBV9,CASSPGQIGEKLFF,TGTGCCAGCAGCCCTGGACAGATTGGGGAAAAACTGTTTTTT
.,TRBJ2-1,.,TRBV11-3,CASSTPRGPTYNEQFF,TGTGCCAGCAGCACACCCCGGGGACCGACCTACAATGAGCAGTTCTTC
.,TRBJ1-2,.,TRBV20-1,CSTGTYGYTF,TGCAGTACAGGGACCTATGGCTACACCTTC
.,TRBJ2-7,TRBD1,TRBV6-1,CASRGDRNFRTYEQYF,TGTGCCAGCAGGGGGGACAGGAATTTCAGGACCTACGAGCAGTACTTC
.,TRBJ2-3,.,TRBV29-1,CSVVPAGTDTQYF,TGCAGCGTTGTTCCGGCAGGGACAGATACGCAGTATTTT
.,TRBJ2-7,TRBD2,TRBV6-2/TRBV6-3,CASSYGGSRYEQYF,TGTGCCAGCAGTTACGGCGGGAGTAGGTACGAGCAGTACTTC
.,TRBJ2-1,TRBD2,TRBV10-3,CAISQRTSGRNNEQFF,TGTGCCATCAGTCAGCGGACTAGCGGGAGAAACAATGAGCAGTTCTTC
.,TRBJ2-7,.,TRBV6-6,CASSSRGGGSSYEQYF,TGTGCCAGCAGCTCCAGGGGCGGCGGGAGTTCCTACGAGCAGTACTTC
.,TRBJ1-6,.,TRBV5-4,CASSLSGSDSPLHF,TGTGCCAGCAGCTTGTCGGGTTCGGATTCACCCCTCCACTTT
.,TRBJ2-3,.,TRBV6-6,CASSGEWGADTQYF,TGTGCCAGTTCGGGGGAGTGGGGAGCAGATACGCAGTATTTT
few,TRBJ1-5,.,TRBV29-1,CSAGTDSNQPQHF,TGCAGCGCTGGGACCGATAGCAATCAGCCCCAGCATTTT
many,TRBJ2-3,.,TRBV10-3,CAISESYPGTDTQYF,TGTGCCATCAGTGAGTCGTATCCCGGAACCGATACGCAGTATTTT
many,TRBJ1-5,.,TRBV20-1,CSASEGSLSNQPQHF,TGCAGTGCTAGCGAGGGGTCGCTTAGCAATCAGCCCCAGCATTTT
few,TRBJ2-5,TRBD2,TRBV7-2,CASSLVGSSGRSETQYF,TGTGCCAGCAGCTTAGTTGGGTCTAGCGGGAGGTCGGAGACCCAGTACTTC
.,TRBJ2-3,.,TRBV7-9,CASSLQGGSADTQYF,TGTGCCAGCAGCTTACAGGGTGGGAGCGCAGATACGCAGTATTTT